This TCR beta chain came from a study of T cell repertoires in cytomegalovirus infection. This clonotype was recorded at least ten times. Antigen: not known. TCRdb recomputed calls from the reads with MiXCR, one row per CDR3 protein. The sample holds 200,000 to 300,000 distinct CDR3 sequences, 9% to 15% seen once. Study-wide results and limits: HLA-C-restricted, CMV-specific TCR beta clonotypes were dominant ex vivo.

The CDR3 extends over 13 amino acids. Germline values: CDR1 SGHVS, CDR2 FQNEAQ. V lost 5 bases, J lost 9 bases, and 16 bases lay in between. This TCR came from a human donor in good health (CMV status not recorded). Some clones in this sample may be carry-over from other donors' samples. V is TRBV7-8 and J is TRBJ2-5, with D perhaps matching TRBD1 (6 bases). The sample taken for sequencing was PBMCs. The CDR3: CASSVILGAAQYF. Here the CDR3 DNA reads TGTGCCAGCAGCGTCATTTTGGGGGCGGCCCAGTACTTC.